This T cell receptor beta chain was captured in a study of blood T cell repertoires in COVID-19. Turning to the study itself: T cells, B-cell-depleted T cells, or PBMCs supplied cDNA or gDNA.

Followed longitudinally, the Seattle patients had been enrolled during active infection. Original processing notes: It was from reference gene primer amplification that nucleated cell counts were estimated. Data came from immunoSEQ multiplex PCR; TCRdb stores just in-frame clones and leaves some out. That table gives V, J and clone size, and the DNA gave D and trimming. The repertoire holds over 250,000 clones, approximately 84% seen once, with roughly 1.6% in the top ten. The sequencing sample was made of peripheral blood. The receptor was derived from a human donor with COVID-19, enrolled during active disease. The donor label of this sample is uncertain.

The CDR3: CASSLDTQETQYF. The CDR3 DNA reads TGTGCCAGCAGCTTAGATACTCAAGAGACCCAGTACTTC. The chain combines TRBV11-3 with TRBJ2-5; D unresolved. The CDR3 totals 13 residues. CDR1 is SGHNT, CDR2 YENEEA, per germline. V lost 0 bases to trimming and J lost 2 bases, with 4 bases between them. The entire variable domain, with the rest obtained from reference TRBV11-3 and TRBJ2-5, is as follows: EAGVVQSPRYKIIEKKQPVAFWCNPISGHNTLYWYLQNLGQGPELLIRYENEEAVDDSQLPKDRFSAERLKGVDSTLKIQPAELGDSAVYLCASSLDTQETQYFGPGTRLLVL.